This T cell receptor (beta chain) was obtained from a study of blood T cells in healthy people across ages. Comment on this clonotype: The antigen is not known.

General study findings and limits: Both naive CD4+ cell counts and diversity were greater in long-lived donors than in aged donors.

Primed by a sample-barcoded 5' primer and a J-beta primer mix, a second PCR proceeded for 7 to 11 cycles. Via MiXCR, TCRdb re-called the 5' RACE reads, giving one row per CDR3 protein. In the table there are hundreds of thousands of distinct CDR3 sequences, 56% of which are singletons. Peripheral blood, roughly 9.3 milliliters per donor, was collected. Germline CDR1 and CDR2: SGHTA and FQGNSA. This CDR3 spans 14 amino acids. The sample taken for sequencing was blood. This sequence originates from a man aged 35 to 55 in good health. This rearrangement joins TRBV7-2 to TRBJ2-5; D is unclear. The DNA end is more similar to TRBJ2-7, so the J call may be wrong. Here the CDR3 reads CASSIDRKVYEQYF. The CDR3 DNA sequence: TGTGCCAGCAGCATAGACCGTAAGGTCTACGAGCAGTACTTC.